A selection of T cell receptor beta chains follows, all from one sample in a study of blood T cells in healthy people across ages. TCRdb recomputed calls from the 5' RACE reads with MiXCR, one row per CDR3 protein. The table has around 1,800,000 distinct CDR3 sequences, around 40% seen once. The sequenced material came from blood. The receptors derive from a human donor in good health. Both conserved end residues are part of each CDR3. The D gene is left open where the match is weak. Rows may omit the clone size; those that give it use once, few, many or a size class.

TRBV4-1,-,TRBJ1-2,few,CASSQDAPYGYTF,TGCGCCAGCAGCCAAGATGCCCCCTATGGCTACACCTTC
TRBV6-6,-,TRBJ2-5,-,CAISRGQARRETQYF,TGTGCCATCAGTAGGGGACAAGCTAGGAGGGAGACCCAGTACTTC
TRBV20-1,TRBD1,TRBJ1-5,-,CSASKTGSFGATQPQHF,TGCAGTGCTAGCAAGACAGGGAGCTTCGGGGCCACTCAGCCCCAGCATTTT
TRBV20-1,-,TRBJ1-3,-,CSAKGLSDDTIYF,TGCAGTGCTAAGGGTCTCTCGGACGACACCATATATTTT
TRBV7-3,TRBD2,TRBJ2-1,-,CASSLGLAGGTLDEQFF,TGTGCCAGCAGCTTAGGGTTAGCGGGGGGGACCTTGGATGAGCAGTTCTTC
TRBV6-2/TRBV6-3,-,TRBJ1-5,many,CASSKGLGNQPQHF,TGTGCCAGCAGTAAGGGCCTGGGGAATCAGCCCCAGCATTTT
TRBV6-6,-,TRBJ2-4,-,CASRYSRGVENIQYF,TGTGCCAGCAGATACTCGAGAGGGGTTGAAAACATTCAGTACTTC
TRBV7-9,-,TRBJ2-1,-,CASWGSAGNEQFF,TGTGCCAGCTGGGGTTCTGCGGGGAATGAGCAGTTCTTC
TRBV7-2,TRBD2,TRBJ2-5,-,CASSGGGYGETQYF,TGTGCCAGCAGCGGCGGGGGTTATGGAGAGACCCAGTACTTC
TRBV20-1,TRBD1,TRBJ2-1,few,CSAGRTGFSNEQFF,TGCAGTGCTGGGCGGACAGGGTTCTCCAATGAGCAGTTCTTC
TRBV29-1,TRBD1,TRBJ2-3,-,CSVEVGQFTDTQYF,TGCAGCGTTGAAGTGGGACAGTTCACAGATACGCAGTATTTT
TRBV7-9,TRBD2,TRBJ2-7,few,CASSLAGRGAYEQYF,TGTGCCAGCAGCTTAGCTGGACGGGGGGCCTACGAGCAGTACTTC
TRBV10-3,TRBD2,TRBJ2-1,few,CAISEARGGSYNEQFF,TGTGCCATCAGTGAGGCGCGGGGGGGCTCCTACAATGAGCAGTTCTTC
TRBV7-2,-,TRBJ1-2,few,CASSRGRVAGYTF,TGTGCCAGCAGCCGAGGACGTGTAGCTGGCTACACCTTC
TRBV4-1,-,TRBJ2-1,-,CASSQLQLDNEQFF,TGCGCCAGCAGCCAACTCCAATTGGACAATGAGCAGTTCTTC
TRBV28,TRBD2,TRBJ2-1,-,CASSLYASGGGYEQFF,TGTGCCAGCAGTTTATACGCTAGCGGGGGCGGATATGAGCAGTTCTTC
TRBV20-1,-,TRBJ2-1,few,CSASFDNEQFF,TGCAGTGCTAGTTTTGATAATGAGCAGTTCTTC